These 20 T cell receptor beta chains originate from one sample sequenced in a study of identical twins. Via MiXCR, TCRdb re-called the 5' RACE reads, giving one row per CDR3 protein. Of 400,000 to 550,000 distinct CDR3 sequences listed, 20% to 25% were seen once; the top ten hold about 0.91%. These same records also appear under a second study, on T cells expressing NK-cell markers.

The sample taken for sequencing was CD4+ T cells sorted from blood. These receptors all stem from a young woman in good health.

Only a few counts were recorded for this clonotype. The V gene is TRBV7-2, the J gene TRBJ2-7; TRBD2 matches 9 bases. Germline assignment: CDR1 SGHTA and CDR2 FQGNSA. This CDR3 contains 13 residues. Here the CDR3 DNA reads TGTGCTTGCAGACTAGCGGCATCCTACGAGCAGTACTTC. Amino acids: CACRLAASYEQYF.

This clonotype was observed a handful of times. The V and J genes are TRBV20-1 and TRBJ2-5; D may match TRBD1 or TRBD2 (6 bases each). From germline, CDR1 is DFQATT and CDR2 SNEGSKA (reference sequence). This CDR3 has 11 residues. With 4 bases removed from V and 6 bases from J, the gap between germline ends came to 9 bases. For the CDR3, the DNA is TGCAGTGCTACGGGGGCCCAGACCCAGTACTTC. As protein: CSATGAQTQYF.

The chain combines TRBV11-2 with TRBJ1-1; perhaps TRBD1 as D (6 bases). Per the germline V gene, CDR1 is SGHAT and CDR2 is FQNNGV. There are 15 residues in the CDR3. Trimming removed 2 bases from V and 5 bases from J, with 15 bases in between. The CDR3 nucleotides read TGTGCCAGCAGCTTACGAGGGGGGCTGAGGACTGAAGCTTTCTTT. Translation: CASSLRGGLRTEAFF.

The chain joins TRBV7-2 to TRBJ1-2, with D tentatively TRBD1 (5 bases). Trimming removed 5 bases from V and 8 bases from J, with 21 bases in between. This CDR3 is built from 15 residues. CDR1 is SGHTA, CDR2 FQGNSA, per germline. This CDR3 is CASSGRESGEGGYTF. CDR3 bases: TGTGCCAGCAGCGGCCGAGAATCGGGGGAGGGCGGCTACACCTTC.

The V and J genes are TRBV29-1 and TRBJ2-7; 7 bases line up with TRBD1. The CDR3 length is 13 residues. CDR1 and CDR2 from the germline V gene are SQVTM and ANQGSEA. The V segment lost 6 bases and the J segment 7 bases; nucleotides outside the gene matches: 12. CDR3 coding DNA: TGCAGCGTCTCTCCCGGGACAGTGGGGGAGCAGTACTTC. Translation: CSVSPGTVGEQYF.

V gene TRBV4-3 combines with J gene TRBJ2-7; TRBD2 aligns across 8 bases. Trimming cost V 8 bases and J 5 bases; bases outside gene matches: 11. Germline loops: CDR1 LGHNA, CDR2 YSLEER. This CDR3 contains 14 residues. The CDR3 region is CASAAGLVYNEQYF. DNA for the CDR3: TGCGCCAGCGCGGCGGGACTAGTCTATAACGAGCAGTACTTC.

The V gene is TRBV7-9, the J gene TRBJ2-7; no definite D call. CDR1 SEHNR and CDR2 FQNEAQ come from the germline V gene (reference sequence). The CDR3 loop spans 15 amino acids. Deletions cut 5 bases from V and 2 bases from J, with 16 bases between. CDR3 residues: CASSPDLPATYEQYF. CDR3 sequence (DNA): TGTGCCAGCAGCCCGGACCTCCCGGCGACCTACGAGCAGTACTTC.

This chain links TRBV20-1 with TRBJ1-2; no firm D call. There are 13 residues in the CDR3. From germline, CDR1 is DFQATT and CDR2 SNEGSKA (reference sequence). Trimming removed 6 bases at V and 5 bases at J, with 16 bases between. The CDR3 reads CSARLTGTYGYTF. The CDR3 DNA reads TGCAGTGCCCGGCTTACTGGAACTTATGGCTACACCTTC.

This clonotype was counted a few times. The gene calls are TRBV19 and TRBJ2-1; D remains unclear. The CDR3 is made up of 14 amino acids. With 3 bases removed from V and 7 bases from J, the gap between germline ends came to 13 bases. Germline CDR1 and CDR2: LNHDA and SQIVND (reference sequence). CDR3 amino acids: CASSMSPARNEQFF. The CDR3 coding sequence is TGTGCCAGTAGTATGTCCCCAGCCAGGAATGAGCAGTTCTTC.

The count of this clonotype is one. The chain uses TRBV6-1 and TRBJ2-3; D ambiguous. The CDR3 contains 11 residues. V lost 7 bases, J lost 3 bases, and 5 bases lay in between. Per germline, CDR1 MNHNS and CDR2 SASEGT. The CDR3: CASISTDTQYF. The CDR3 coding sequence is TGTGCCAGCATAAGTACAGATACGCAGTATTTT.

This clonotype was seen a few times. For the CDR3, the DNA is TGTGCCAGCACCCTGGGGGGGGCCGTGAACTATGGCTACACCTTC. Its protein is CASTLGGAVNYGYTF. The chain combines TRBV7-9 with TRBJ1-2; D may be TRBD1 (6 bases). This CDR3 is built from 15 residues. Trimming shortened V by 7 bases and J by 2 bases, and 17 bases separated the two germline ends. From germline, CDR1 is SEHNR and CDR2 FQNEAQ (reference sequence).

This clonotype was counted between two and nine times. J is TRBJ2-7 and V is TRBV20-1; 10 positions agree with TRBD2. V trimming: 3 bases; J trimming: 7 bases; junction bases outside the gene matches: 6. The CDR3 runs 13 residues. Germline V CDR1 and CDR2: DFQATT, SNEGSKA (reference sequence). CDR3 in DNA: TGCAGTGCTAGTGCTAGCGGGAGTGGAGAGCAGTACTTC. Its translation is CSASASGSGEQYF.

There are a few counts of this clonotype. This sequence joins TRBV6-2 or TRBV6-3 and TRBJ2-7, with D tentatively TRBD1 (5 bases). V lost 2 bases to trimming and J lost 2 bases, with 10 bases between them. CDR1 is MNHEY and CDR2 is SVGEGT in the germline V gene. The CDR3 length is 14 residues. CDR3 nucleotide sequence: TGTGCCAGCAGTTACGTGTGGGGCCCCTACGAGCAGTACTTC. Amino acid sequence: CASSYVWGPYEQYF.

The sample holds a few counts of this clonotype. The chain combines TRBV12-3 or TRBV12-4 with TRBJ1-6; D gene uncertain. This CDR3 is built from 16 residues. Deletions cut 3 bases from V and 0 bases from J, with 9 bases between. CDR3 amino acids: CASSLRQSSYNSPLHF. For the CDR3, the DNA is TGTGCCAGCAGTTTGAGACAAAGCTCCTATAATTCACCCCTCCACTTT.

The sample holds a few counts of this clonotype. The V gene is TRBV29-1, the J gene TRBJ1-3; D uncertain. Between the trimmed V and J ends, which lost 6 bases and 2 bases, there was a span of 5 bases. This CDR3 spans 11 amino acids. CDR1 is SQVTM, CDR2 ANQGSEA, per germline. The chain's CDR3 is CSVRTGNTIYF. The CDR3 DNA follows: TGCAGCGTAAGGACTGGAAACACCATATATTTT.

V and J are TRBV9 and TRBJ2-1, with D possibly called TRBD1 or TRBD2 (5 bases each). The CDR3 totals 15 residues. Germline V gene sequence: CDR1 SGDLS, CDR2 YYNGEE. V was trimmed by 3 bases and J by 6 bases, leaving 16 bases between them. The CDR3 nucleotides are TGTGCCAGCAGCGAGGGGTCAGGGACGGTCAATGAGCAGTTCTTC. This translates into CASSEGSGTVNEQFF.

The table lists this clonotype with a few counts. The chain recombines TRBV27 with TRBJ2-7; no clear D. The CDR3 consists of 16 residues. Germline V gene data show CDR1 as MNHEY and CDR2 as SMNVEV (reference sequence). V was shortened by 4 bases and J by 2 bases, with 18 bases between the two germline ends. This chain's CDR3 is CASSSPARTVPYEQYF. CDR3 bases: TGTGCCAGCAGTTCGCCCGCTCGGACGGTCCCCTACGAGCAGTACTTC.

This clonotype has ten or more counts. The chain carries TRBV5-1 and TRBJ2-7, with a tentative D call TRBD2 (6 bases). V was pared by 4 bases and J by 2 bases, with 16 bases between. Germline loops: CDR1 SGHRS, CDR2 YFSETQ. The CDR3 runs 15 residues. CDR3 bases: TGCGCCAGCAGCAAAACCGGGACTCCGACCTACGAGCAGTACTTC. Translation: CASSKTGTPTYEQYF.

This chain connects TRBV6-1 to TRBJ2-4; the D gene is possibly TRBD2 (6 bases). Between the trimmed V and J ends, which lost 8 bases and 0 bases, there was a span of 11 bases. The CDR3 has 14 residues. CDR1 is MNHNS and CDR2 is SASEGT in the germline V gene. CDR3 in DNA: TGTGCCAGCTGGGGGGAGCTAGCCAAAAACATTCAGTACTTC. Translation gives CASWGELAKNIQYF.

This clonotype was seen only a few times. This sequence joins TRBV21-1 and TRBJ2-3. TRBV21-1 has pseudogene status. The CDR3 totals 12 residues. CDR3 loop: CASSKGPDTQYF. CDR3 coding DNA: TGTGCCAGCAGCAAAGGCCCAGATACGCAGTATTTT.